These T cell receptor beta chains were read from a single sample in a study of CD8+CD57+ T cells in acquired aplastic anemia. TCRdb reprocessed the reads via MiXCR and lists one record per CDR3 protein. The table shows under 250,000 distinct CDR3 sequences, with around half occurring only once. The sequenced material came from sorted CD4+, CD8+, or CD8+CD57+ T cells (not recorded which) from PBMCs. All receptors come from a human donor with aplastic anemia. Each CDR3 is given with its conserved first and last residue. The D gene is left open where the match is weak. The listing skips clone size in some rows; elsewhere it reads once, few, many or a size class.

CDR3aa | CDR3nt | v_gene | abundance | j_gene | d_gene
CASSDQNRPYNEQFF | TGTGCCAGCAGTGACCAAAATCGGCCCTACAATGAGCAGTTCTTC | TRBV6-4 | many | TRBJ2-1 | NA
CATGTGPLDREQYF | TGTGCCACCGGGACAGGCCCCCTCGACCGCGAGCAGTACTTC | TRBV24-1 | many | TRBJ2-7 | TRBD1
CVSSNRDRGGGVETQYF | TGTGTCAGCAGCAACCGGGACAGGGGAGGGGGAGTGGAGACCCAGTACTTC | TRBV7-2 | NA | TRBJ2-5 | TRBD1
CASSISTGGANTEAFF | TGTGCCAGTAGTATTTCCACAGGGGGCGCAAACACTGAAGCTTTCTTT | TRBV19 | NA | TRBJ1-1 | TRBD1
CASSLRALYNEQFF | TGTGCCAGCAGCTTAAGGGCTCTCTACAATGAGCAGTTCTTC | TRBV7-9 | many | TRBJ2-1 | NA
CSAARGAYGYTF | TGCAGCGCAGCGAGGGGAGCCTATGGCTACACCTTC | TRBV29-1 | NA | TRBJ1-2 | NA
CASSVQDRVNQPQHF | TGTGCCAGCAGTGTTCAGGACAGGGTTAATCAGCCCCAGCATTTT | TRBV2 | many | TRBJ1-5 | TRBD1
CAITGGSNQPQHF | TGTGCCATCACGGGGGGGAGCAATCAGCCCCAGCATTTT | TRBV10-3 | NA | TRBJ1-5 | NA
CASRRSSGAETGELFF | TGTGCCAGCAGGCGATCTAGCGGGGCCGAAACCGGGGAGCTGTTTTTT | TRBV6-5 | NA | TRBJ2-2 | TRBD2
CASSPRGGEQYF | TGTGCCAGCAGCCCCCGGGGGGGCGAGCAGTACTTC | TRBV7-9 | NA | TRBJ2-7 | TRBD2
CASSPHRGSIYEQYF | TGTGCCAGCAGCCCCCACCGGGGCTCTATCTACGAGCAGTACTTC | TRBV11-1 | NA | TRBJ2-7 | NA
CASSLGRRYF | TGTGCCAGCAGCTTAGGGAGGCGGTACTTC | TRBV7-2 | many | TRBJ2-7 | NA
CASSMSRGETQYF | TGTGCCAGTAGTATGTCCAGGGGAGAGACCCAGTACTTC | TRBV19 | NA | TRBJ2-5 | NA